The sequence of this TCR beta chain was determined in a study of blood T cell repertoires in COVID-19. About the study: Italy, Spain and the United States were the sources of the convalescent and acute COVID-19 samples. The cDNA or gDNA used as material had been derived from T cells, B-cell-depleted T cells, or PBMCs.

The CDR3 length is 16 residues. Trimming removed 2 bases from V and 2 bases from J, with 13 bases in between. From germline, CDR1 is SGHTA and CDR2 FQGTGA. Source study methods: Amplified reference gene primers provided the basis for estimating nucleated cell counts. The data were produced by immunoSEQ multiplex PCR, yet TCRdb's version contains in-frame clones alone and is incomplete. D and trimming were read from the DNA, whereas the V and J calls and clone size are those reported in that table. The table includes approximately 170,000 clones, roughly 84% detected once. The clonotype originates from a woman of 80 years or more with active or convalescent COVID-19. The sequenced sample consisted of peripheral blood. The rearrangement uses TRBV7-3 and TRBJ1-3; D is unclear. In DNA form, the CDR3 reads TGTGCCAGCAGCTTAGAAGCCAGGATCACTGGAAACACCATATATTTT. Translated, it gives CASSLEARITGNTIYF.